The next 25 T cell receptor beta chains were all read from a single sample in a study of blood T cells in healthy people across ages. A sample-barcoded 5' primer and a J-beta primer mix were used in a second PCR of roughly 7 to 12 cycles. From the 5' RACE reads, TCRdb called clonotypes with MiXCR, one entry per CDR3 protein. The table has approximately 700,000 distinct CDR3 sequences, 32% seen once; the top ten hold 15%. Sequenced material: blood. These receptors were collected from a woman older than 75 in good health.

About this clonotype itself: A junction end diverges from the germline sequence, so it may reflect a read error. The chain has TRBV12-3 or TRBV12-4 and TRBJ2-3; no clear D. The CDR3 totals 16 residues. CDR3 nucleotide sequence: TGTGCCAGCAGTTTCGACGCATCTACGAGCACAGATACGGAGTATTTT. It codes for CASSFDASTSTDTEYF.

DNA for the CDR3: TGTGCCAGCAGCTTCTATCCCGGGACTAGTTCCTACAATGAGCAGTTCTTC. Amino acids: CASSFYPGTSSYNEQFF. The J gene is TRBJ2-1, the V gene TRBV9, with TRBD2 matching 8 bases. CDR1 SGDLS and CDR2 YYNGEE come from the germline V gene. Trimming removed 4 bases from V and 1 base from J; junction bases left unmatched: 10. This CDR3 has 17 amino acids.

The rearrangement joins TRBV7-2 to TRBJ2-7; D is uncertain. The CDR3 consists of 14 residues. CDR1 and CDR2 from the germline V gene are SGHTA and FQGNSA. Trimming took off 5 bases at V and 2 bases at J, with 13 bases between the two ends. The DNA for the CDR3 is TGTGCCAGCAGCCGCGTGGTAATTCCCTACGAGCAGTACTTC. This gives the protein CASSRVVIPYEQYF.

This clonotype has more than one count but fewer than ten. A much more abundant neighbour one base away suggests this may be a read error. This rearrangement joins TRBV4-2 to TRBJ2-5; no definite D call. The CDR3 runs 14 residues. Germline CDR1 is LGHNA and CDR2 is YNFKEQ. Between the trimmed V and J ends, which lost 1 base and 11 bases, there was a span of 17 bases. DNA for the CDR3: TGTGCCAGCAGCCAAGGGTCGGTGGCTGGTGAGCAGTACTTC. Its translation is CASSQGSVAGEQYF.

This clonotype was seen ten or more times. The V gene is TRBV6-5, the J gene TRBJ1-2; the D gene is possibly TRBD1 (6 bases). The ends were cut back, 5 bases at V and 4 bases at J, with 14 bases in the middle. CDR3 length: 14 residues. CDR1 is MNHEY and CDR2 is SVGAGI in the germline V gene. The CDR3 spells CASSAAGQSYGYTF. The CDR3 nucleotides read TGTGCCAGCAGTGCCGCCGGACAGTCCTATGGCTACACCTTC.

A note on this clonotype: Germline and junction disagree at one end, which may indicate a read error. V and J are TRBV20-1 and TRBJ2-7; 12 nucleotides align to TRBD1. The better agreement between TRBJ2-5 and the DNA end casts doubt on the J call. The V gene's germline CDR1 is DFQATT and CDR2 SNEGSKA (reference sequence). This CDR3 is 13 amino acids long. The CDR3 DNA reads TGCGGTGCGGGGACAGGGGGCGGGGAGACCCAGTACTTC. It is translated as CGAGTGGGETQYF.

The J gene is TRBJ2-3, the V gene TRBV2; weak D call: TRBD2 (5 bases). CDR1 is SNHLY, CDR2 FYNNEI, per germline. The CDR3 extends over 14 amino acids. V lost 5 bases and J lost 0, with 9 bases in between. DNA of the CDR3: TGTGCCAGCAGTAGTTCGGGGAGCACAGATACGCAGTATTTT. This translates into CASSSSGSTDTQYF.

The CDR3 nucleotides read TGCAGCGGTCTGAACACTGAAGCTTTCTTT. Its translation is CSGLNTEAFF. The chain recombines TRBV29-1 with TRBJ1-1, with D unclear. Germline lookup yields CDR1 SQVTM and CDR2 ANQGSEA. The CDR3 length is 10 residues. V lost 7 bases and J 0 bases, leaving 3 bases between the germline ends. The variable domain in full, completed from reference TRBV29-1 and TRBJ1-1, reads SAVISQKPSRDICQRGTSLTIQCQVDSQVTMMFWYRQQPGQSLTLIATANQGSEATYESGFVIDKFPISRPNLTFSTLTVSNMSPEDSSIYLCSGLNTEAFFGQGTRLTVV.

This clonotype was counted a few times. A much more abundant neighbour one base away suggests this may be a read error. The chain recombines TRBV9 with TRBJ1-1; D is ambiguous. In germline, CDR1 is SGDLS, CDR2 YYNGEE. The CDR3 has 14 amino acids. The V end was cut by 1 base, the J end by 1 base, with 8 bases between. CDR3 amino acids: CASSVRPGNTEAFF. The CDR3 DNA reads as TGTGCCAGCAGCGTACGGCCGGGGAACACTGAAGCTTTCTTT.

This clonotype was observed many times. The rearrangement uses TRBV12-3 or TRBV12-4 and TRBJ2-5; D is undetermined. V gave up 2 bases and J gave up 5 bases, with 9 bases separating them. CDR3 length equals 13 residues. For the CDR3, the DNA is TGTGCCAGCAGTTTACTCGGTGGGGAGACCCAGTACTTC. Its protein product is CASSLLGGETQYF.

This clonotype was counted only a few times. The rearrangement joins TRBV6-5 to TRBJ1-1, with D unresolved. Trimming removed 7 bases at V and 1 base at J, with 16 bases between. The CDR3 spans 15 residues. Per germline, CDR1 MNHEY and CDR2 SVGAGI. Here the CDR3 DNA reads TGTGCCAGCAATAACGCGCTAGCGGCGAACACTGAAGCTTTCTTT. Residues: CASNNALAANTEAFF.

This clonotype was counted at least ten times. The chain links TRBV2 to TRBJ1-5, with no clear D. This CDR3 comprises 13 residues. V was trimmed by 8 bases and J by 0 bases, leaving 8 bases between them. Germline V gives CDR1 SNHLY, CDR2 FYNNEI. The CDR3 protein is CASGADSNQPQHF. CDR3 sequence (DNA): TGTGCCAGCGGAGCAGATAGCAATCAGCCCCAGCATTTT.

This clonotype came up many times. This chain joins TRBV28 and TRBJ2-3; 16 bases align to TRBD2. The CDR3 is 17 amino acids. V trimming: 4 bases; J trimming: 4 bases; junction bases outside the gene matches: 5. From germline, CDR1 is MDHEN and CDR2 SYDVKM. In nucleotides, the CDR3 is TGTGCCAGCAGTTCCCCCGGGACTAGCGGGGGGGCAGATACGCAGTATTTT. As protein: CASSSPGTSGGADTQYF.

This clonotype was recorded many times. The chain employs TRBV29-1 and TRBJ1-4; TRBD1 aligns across 9 bases. Germline loops: CDR1 SQVTM, CDR2 ANQGSEA. The V gene end was trimmed by 6 bases and the J gene end by 10 bases; junction bases not matched to a gene: 3. This CDR3 is 11 amino acids long. CDR3: CSVDRGGKLFF. Here the CDR3 DNA reads TGCAGCGTGGACAGGGGAGGAAAACTGTTTTTT.

This clonotype was found a few times. The chain couples TRBV11-1 to TRBJ1-1; D remains ambiguous. Per the germline V gene, CDR1 is SGHAT and CDR2 is FQDESV (reference sequence). V was clipped by 1 base and J by 0 bases, with 9 bases between them. The CDR3 is made up of 15 amino acids. CDR3 coding DNA: TGTGCCAGCAGCTTAGAAGGCAGTTTGAACACTGAAGCTTTCTTT. Translating it yields CASSLEGSLNTEAFF.

This clonotype appeared many times. This rearrangement joins TRBV28 to TRBJ2-1, with a possible D match to TRBD2 (5 bases). Germline values: CDR1 MDHEN, CDR2 SYDVKM. The ends were cut back, 4 bases at V and 10 bases at J, with 11 bases in the middle. The CDR3 contains 12 residues. As DNA, the CDR3 is TGTGCCAGCAGTTCCTTGACGGGGGAGCAGTTCTTC. It encodes CASSSLTGEQFF.

This clonotype was recorded at least ten times. V and J are TRBV11-2 and TRBJ1-2; 9 nucleotides line up with TRBD1. The J segment lost 2 bases and the V segment lost 5 bases, leaving 9 bases of the junction unmatched. Per the germline V gene, CDR1 is SGHAT and CDR2 is FQNNGV. The CDR3 runs 16 residues. The CDR3 loop is CASSTRDRVKNYGYTF. As DNA, the CDR3 is TGTGCCAGCAGCACCCGGGACAGGGTAAAAAACTATGGCTACACCTTC.

The rearrangement joins TRBV20-1 to TRBJ2-1, with D maybe TRBD2 (5 bases). Germline V gives CDR1 DFQATT, CDR2 SNEGSKA (reference sequence). CDR3 length equals 14 residues. V lost 3 bases and J lost 9, with 18 bases in between. CDR3 DNA: TGCAGTGCTAGTCAAAGCGGAAGCGGAAGTGAGCAGTTCTTC. Translated: CSASQSGSGSEQFF.

CDR3: CASSARPRNIAYGYTF. In DNA form, the CDR3 reads TGTGCCAGCAGTGCGAGACCCAGAAACATTGCCTATGGCTACACCTTC. The rearrangement links TRBV6-1 to TRBJ1-2, with unresolved D. Trimming took off 4 bases at V and 4 bases at J, with 19 bases between the two ends. The germline V gene has CDR1 MNHNS and CDR2 SASEGT. CDR3 size: 16 residues.

This clonotype was counted many times. The chain is built from TRBV11-1 and TRBJ2-1, with D unclear. In germline, CDR1 is SGHAT, CDR2 FQDESV (reference sequence). Trimming took 2 bases from V and 4 from J, leaving 12 bases between them. This CDR3 is built from 15 residues. CDR3 protein: CASSLSEKGYNEQFF. CDR3 in DNA: TGTGCCAGCAGCTTATCTGAGAAAGGGTACAATGAGCAGTTCTTC.

This clonotype came up many times. The chain couples TRBV20-1 to TRBJ2-3, with TRBD1 matching 10 bases. Germline trimming cut 5 bases from V and 5 bases from J; bases unmatched to any gene: 7. Germline loops: CDR1 DFQATT, CDR2 SNEGSKA (reference sequence). The CDR3 totals 14 residues. The CDR3 loop is CSAVGQGSQDTQYF. In nucleotides, the CDR3 is TGCAGTGCTGTGGGACAGGGGAGTCAAGATACGCAGTATTTT.

The CDR3 reads CASSRGVTYNEQFF. CDR3 in DNA: TGTGCCAGCAGCAGAGGGGTTACCTACAATGAGCAGTTCTTC. This sequence joins TRBV7-3 and TRBJ2-1; either TRBD1 or TRBD2 may supply D (5 bases each). The length of the CDR3 is 14 residues. Germline V gene sequence: CDR1 SGHTA, CDR2 FQGTGA. Trimming left V 5 bases short and J 2 bases short, with 10 bases between. Based on the CDR3 plus reference TRBV7-3 and TRBJ2-1, the full variable domain is GAGVSQTPSNKVTEKGKYVELRCDPISGHTALYWYRQSLGQGPEFLIYFQGTGAADDSGLPNDRFFAVRPEGSVSTLKIQRTERGDSAVYLCASSRGVTYNEQFFGPGTRLTVL.

Only a few counts were recorded for this clonotype. The chain carries TRBV7-6 and TRBJ2-2; perhaps TRBD2 as D (5 bases). Looked up from germline, CDR1 is SGHVS and CDR2 is FNYEAQ. The V end lost 1 base, the J end lost 5 bases, and 8 bases lay between the germline ends. The CDR3 is made up of 14 amino acids. CDR3 in DNA: TGTGCCAGCAGCTTAGGAGGGCGAACCGGGGAGCTGTTTTTT. Residues: CASSLGGRTGELFF. The whole variable domain, remainder taken from reference TRBV7-6 and TRBJ2-2, is GAGVSQSPRYKVTKRGQDVALRCDPISGHVSLYWYRQALGQGPEFLTYFNYEAQQDKSGLPNDRFSAERPEGSISTLTIQRTEQRDSAMYRCASSLGGRTGELFFGEGSRLTVL.

Note on this clonotype: A much more abundant neighbour one base away suggests this may be a read error. The chain links TRBV10-3 to TRBJ2-5, with D possibly matching TRBD1 (6 bases). Germline CDR1 ENHRY, CDR2 SYGVKD. This CDR3 spans 14 amino acids. CDR3: CAIRESGARETQYF. As DNA, the CDR3 is TGTGCCATCAGGGAGTCAGGGGCTAGGGAGACCCAGTACTTC.

Of note for this clonotype: A read error may explain this, as a much larger clone is one base away. The rearrangement links TRBV7-9 to TRBJ2-5; D is ambiguous. The germline V gene has CDR1 SEHNR and CDR2 FQNEAQ (reference sequence). V lost 7 bases and J lost 11, with 20 bases in between. There are 13 residues in the CDR3. The chain's CDR3 is CASMVRTTNEQYF. DNA for the CDR3: TGTGCCAGCATGGTCAGAACAACCAATGAGCAGTACTTC.